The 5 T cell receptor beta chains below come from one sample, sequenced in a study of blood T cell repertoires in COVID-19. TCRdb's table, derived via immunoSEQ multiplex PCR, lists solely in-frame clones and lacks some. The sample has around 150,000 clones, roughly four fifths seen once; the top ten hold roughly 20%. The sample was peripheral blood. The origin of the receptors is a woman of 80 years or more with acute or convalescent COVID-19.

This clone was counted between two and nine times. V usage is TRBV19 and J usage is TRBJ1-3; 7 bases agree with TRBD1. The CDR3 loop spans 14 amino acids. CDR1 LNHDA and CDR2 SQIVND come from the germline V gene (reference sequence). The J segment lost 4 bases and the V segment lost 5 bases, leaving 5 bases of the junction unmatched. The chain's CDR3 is CASSEGARGNTIYF. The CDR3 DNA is TGTGCCAGTAGTGAGGGGGCGAGAGGAAACACCATATATTTT.

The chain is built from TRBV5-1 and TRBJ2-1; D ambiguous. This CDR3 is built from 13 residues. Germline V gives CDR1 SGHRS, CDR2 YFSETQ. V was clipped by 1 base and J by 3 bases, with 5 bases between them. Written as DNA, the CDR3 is TGCGCCAGCAGCTTGTTCAACTACAATGAGCAGTTCTTC. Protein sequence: CASSLFNYNEQFF.

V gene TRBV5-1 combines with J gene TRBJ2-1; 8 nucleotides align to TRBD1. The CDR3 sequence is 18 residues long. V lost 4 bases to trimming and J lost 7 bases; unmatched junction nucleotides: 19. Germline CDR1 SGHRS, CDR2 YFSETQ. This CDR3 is CASSPYYSRTGRGNEQFF. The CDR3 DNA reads TGCGCCAGCAGCCCTTACTACTCCCGGACAGGGCGGGGTAATGAGCAGTTCTTC.

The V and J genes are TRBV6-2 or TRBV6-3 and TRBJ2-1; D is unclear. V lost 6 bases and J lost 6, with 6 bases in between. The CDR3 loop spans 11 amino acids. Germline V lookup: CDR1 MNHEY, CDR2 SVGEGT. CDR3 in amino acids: CASSLLNEQFF. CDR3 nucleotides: TGTGCCAGCAGCCTCCTCAATGAGCAGTTCTTC.

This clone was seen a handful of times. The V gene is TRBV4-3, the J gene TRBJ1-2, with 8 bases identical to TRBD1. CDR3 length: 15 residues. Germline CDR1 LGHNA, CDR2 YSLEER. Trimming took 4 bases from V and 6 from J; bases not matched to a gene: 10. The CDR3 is CASSPQLTGVHGYTF. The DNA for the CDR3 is TGCGCCAGCAGCCCTCAATTGACAGGGGTCCATGGCTACACCTTC.